The sequence of this T cell receptor beta chain was determined in a study of blood T cells in healthy people across ages (dated by TCRdb to about 2015). Turning to the overall study: Template switching captured roughly one uniquely barcoded TCR beta cDNA molecule per two T cells in model experiments. Using deep sequencing normalized with unique cDNA molecular identifiers, the study measured how TCR beta repertoire diversity changes with age. The donors were divided into four age groups: young (average about 16 years), middle-aged (almost 40), aged (approximately 59) and long-lived (82). To avoid experimental bias, donors of different ages were distributed randomly across sequencing lanes. For two donors (one aged 18 to 30 and one aged 80 or older), the study analyzed two additional independent replicas of 1 million unique cDNA reads from the same blood draw. General study outcomes and caveats: The CMV infection status of donors was not known, potentially confounding age-related changes in expanded clonotypes. Total diversity estimates from one million sequenced T cells were considered lower bounds and underestimates. Compared with the aged group, more naive CD4+ T cells, fewer expanded clones and increased TCR diversity were shown by the long-lived group, suggesting age selection. Bulk unsorted PBMC profiling prevented conclusive comparison of naive and antigen-experienced compartments. As age increased, observed TCR beta diversity per million T cells dropped in a roughly linear way, and a significant reduction was already evident by age 40. A strong correlation was found between observed TCR beta diversity and the percentage of naive T cells measured by flow cytometry.

Taken from cysteine to phenylalanine, the CDR3 has 15 residues. Kept here is only the CDR3 DNA, which spans 45 bases and is read in frame from base 1. The germline V gene sets CDR1 to SGDLS and CDR2 to YYNGEE. V has 3 bases trimmed and J has 4 bases trimmed; junction bases matching no gene number 6. As regards this clonotype: What antigen it recognizes has not been identified. Base qualities are missing; no much larger clone stands one base away.

The donors were some 39 Caucasian individuals from Russia, aged roughly 6 to 90 years, who were systemically healthy. Around 9.7 milliliters of peripheral blood were collected from each donor into EDTA-treated Vacutainer tubes. Ficoll-Paque density-gradient centrifugation was used to isolate PBMCs, with at least 6 million obtained per sample. Trizol reagent was used to extract total RNA from the PBMCs, yielding at least 6 micrograms per sample. For every donor, an aliquot of PBMCs went through flow cytometry to measure the percentages of naive CD45RAhigh/CD27high T cells. The library was obtained by 5' RACE. The data were produced on an Illumina HiSeq 2500. A second about 7 to 12 cycle PCR used a sample-barcoded 5' primer and a J-beta primer mix. A unique molecular identifier was introduced onto each TCR beta cDNA molecule by a template-switch 5' adaptor carrying 12 random nucleotides. At least 2.5 million CDR3-containing paired-end reads were obtained from each sample. All of the RNA was converted into first-strand cDNA using the Mint cDNA synthesis kit, with a TRBC-specific oligonucleotide serving as the primer. Following uracil-DNA glycosylase treatment, all cDNA underwent a first 18-cycle PCR with the universal primers M1SS and BC2_uni_R. For the original study's pipeline: Normalization of each sample was performed by random selection of 1 million high-quality reads, each carrying a distinct molecular identifier. Instead of being binned into consensus sequences, reads with shared molecular identifiers were discarded. CDR3 identification, clonotype clustering and error correction used MiTCR with a Q25 quality threshold and the strictest error-elimination algorithm. A nonparametric unseen species model using Euler transformation provided a lower-bound estimate of total TCR beta diversity. TCRdb cleaned the public reads at Q25 with fastp, built clones with MiXCR and kept in-frame beta chains. Merged by CDR3 protein, the rows form single entries marked with the most common genes and DNA. The V and J calls follow TCRdb's processing rather than the paper's. This sample holds roughly 790,000 distinct CDR3 sequences; roughly 47% were observed only once. The ten largest clones capture 20% to 25% of the sample.

The V gene is TRBV9 and the J gene is TRBJ2-2; TRBD1 agrees with 7 junctional bases. The sample was blood. The source is a woman in her fifties or sixties in good health. The sequenced DNA is TGTGCCAGCAGCGGACGGACAGGAGGCACCGGGGAGCTGTTTTTT. It translates as CASSGRTGGTGELFF.